This T cell receptor (beta chain) comes out of a study of patients and donors after allogeneic stem cell transplantation. Germline CDR1 and CDR2: SGHTA and FQGNSA. The CDR3 is made up of 14 amino acids. V lost 0 bases and J 5 bases, leaving 8 bases between the germline ends. TCRdb re-called the RT-PCR reads with MiXCR, one entry per CDR3 protein. This sample has over 400,000 distinct CDR3 sequences, with approximately 16% found just once. The receptor was derived from a human donor who was either an allogeneic HSCT recipient or a stem cell or donor lymphocyte infusion donor (not recorded which). It is not recorded whose cells these are; they may come from a transplant donor. Sample: blood, either unsorted or a sorted T cell fraction (not recorded which). The rearrangement uses TRBV7-2 and TRBJ1-3; D is unclear. The chain's CDR3 is CASSLADQRNTIYF. CDR3 nucleotide sequence: TGTGCCAGCAGCTTAGCGGACCAACGAAACACCATATATTTT.